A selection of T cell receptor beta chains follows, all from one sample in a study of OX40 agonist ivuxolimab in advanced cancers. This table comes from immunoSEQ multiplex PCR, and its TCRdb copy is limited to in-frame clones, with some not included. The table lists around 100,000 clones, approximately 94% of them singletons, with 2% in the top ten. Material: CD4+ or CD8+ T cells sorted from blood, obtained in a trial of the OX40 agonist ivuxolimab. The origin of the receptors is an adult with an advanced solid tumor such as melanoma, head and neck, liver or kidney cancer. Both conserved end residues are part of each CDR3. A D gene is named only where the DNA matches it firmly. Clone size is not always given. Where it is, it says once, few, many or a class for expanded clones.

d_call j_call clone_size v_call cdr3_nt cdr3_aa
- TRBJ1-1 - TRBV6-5 TGTGCCAGCAGTTACAAGGAGAACACTGAAGCTTTCTTT CASSYKENTEAFF
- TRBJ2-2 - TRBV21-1 TGTGCCAGCAGCAAGATGGGCAGGGAGGCGAACACCGGGGAGCTGTTTTTT CASSKMGREANTGELFF
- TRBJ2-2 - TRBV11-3 TGTGCCAGCAGGGAAGGGGCCGGGGAGCTGTTTTTT CASREGAGELFF
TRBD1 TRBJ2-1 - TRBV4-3 TGCGCCAGCAGCCAAAAGACAGGGGCACCCGACAATGAGCAGTTCTTC CASSQKTGAPDNEQFF
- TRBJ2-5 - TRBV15 TGTGCCACCTCAGGCAGGGGCCCCCAGTACTTC CATSGRGPQYF
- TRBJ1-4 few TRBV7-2 TGTGCCAGCAGCATGGATCAGGGGAGTAGTGATGAAAAACTGTTTTTT CASSMDQGSSDEKLFF
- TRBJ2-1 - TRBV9 TGTGCCAGCAGCGAAACTGGTCCCGATCAGCAGTTCTTC CASSETGPDQQFF
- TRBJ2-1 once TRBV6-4 TGTGCCAGCAGTGACTATGGGGGTAATGAGCAGTTCTTC CASSDYGGNEQFF
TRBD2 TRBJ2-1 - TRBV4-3 TGCGCCAGCAGCCAACCGGAAGGCGGGAGGGCTTACAATGAGCAGTTCTTC CASSQPEGGRAYNEQFF
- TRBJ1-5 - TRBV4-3 TGCGCCAGCAGCCTGGGACGCCTAGATCAGCCCCAGCATTTT CASSLGRLDQPQHF
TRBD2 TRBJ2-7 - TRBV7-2 TGTGCCAGCAGCTTACTTAGCGGGAGTTTCTACGAGCAGTACTTC CASSLLSGSFYEQYF
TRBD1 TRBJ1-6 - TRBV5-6 TGTGCCAGCAGCTTGGACGACAGGGTTTGGTCACCCCTCCACTTT CASSLDDRVWSPLHF
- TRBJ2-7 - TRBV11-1 TGTGCCAGCAGCCTTACAGGCCAAAGCTCCTACGAGCAGTACTTC CASSLTGQSSYEQYF